The 14 T cell receptor beta chains in this list originate from one sample, sequenced in a study of T-cell memory formation after mild COVID-19. Each CDR3 protein gets one entry after TCRdb re-called the 5' RACE reads with MiXCR. This table holds 500,000 to 550,000 distinct CDR3 sequences, about a fifth found once. The sequenced sample consisted of PBMCs or a T cell subset sorted from them (not recorded which). The source is an adult woman who had mild COVID-19 (a few samples of this study predate the infection). Cell type and time point are not known.

This chain uses TRBV25-1 with TRBJ2-1; 7 bases agree with TRBD1. The CDR3 contains 13 residues. Per the germline V gene, CDR1 is MGHDK and CDR2 is SYGVNS. The junction had 3 bases not matched to a gene; V was cut back by 6 bases and J by 4 bases. CDR3 bases: TGTGCCAGCAGGGTGACAGGGTACAATGAGCAGTTCTTC. Translating it yields CASRVTGYNEQFF.

In regard to this clonotype: The junction and the germline gene differ at one end; a read error may be behind it. The chain employs TRBV7-2 and TRBJ1-1, with D perhaps TRBD1 (5 bases). Germline lookup yields CDR1 SGHTA and CDR2 FQGNSA. CDR3 size: 14 residues. CDR3 amino acids: CASSLAGEVTESFF. The CDR3 DNA follows: TGTGCCAGCAGCTTAGCAGGGGAGGTCACTGAATCTTTCTTT.

This clonotype has ten or more counts. This chain uses TRBV5-8 with TRBJ1-2, with D maybe TRBD1 (5 bases). Germline CDR1 and CDR2: SGHTS and YDEGEE. The CDR3 contains 15 residues. Trimming took 1 base from V and 6 from J, leaving 16 bases between them. This chain's CDR3 is CASSLFRGVSHGYTF. The CDR3 coding sequence is TGTGCCAGCAGCTTGTTTAGGGGCGTCAGCCATGGCTACACCTTC.

This clonotype has more than one count but fewer than ten. The chain couples TRBV5-1 to TRBJ1-1, with a tentative D call TRBD1 (5 bases). The V gene's germline CDR1 is SGHRS and CDR2 YFSETQ. The CDR3 has 15 residues. V was shortened by 4 bases and J by 6 bases, with 19 bases between the two germline ends. The CDR3 DNA is TGCGCCAGCAGCCGTGACAGTGACCGGTACGCTGAAGCTTTCTTT. Translated, it gives CASSRDSDRYAEAFF.

The chain uses TRBV7-9 and TRBJ2-7, with a possible D match to TRBD1 (6 bases). The CDR3 has 12 residues. Germline V gene sequence: CDR1 SEHNR, CDR2 FQNEAQ (reference sequence). Trimming left V 2 bases short and J 6 bases short, with 8 bases between. The CDR3 region has the DNA TGTGCCAGCAGCTTAAGGGGGACCGAGCAGTACTTC. Its protein is CASSLRGTEQYF.

This clonotype was counted between two and nine times. The J gene is TRBJ2-7, the V gene TRBV29-1; 8 bases are shared with TRBD2. J was trimmed by 3 bases and V by 6 bases; bases with no gene match: 10. CDR1 SQVTM and CDR2 ANQGSEA come from the germline V gene. The CDR3 contains 14 residues. As DNA, the CDR3 is TGCAGCGTCCGGGGGGGCGGTAACTTCTACGAGCAGTACTTC. Translation gives CSVRGGGNFYEQYF.

The sample holds a few counts of this clonotype. This rearrangement joins TRBV20-1 to TRBJ2-5; TRBD2 agrees at 7 bases. The length of the CDR3 is 16 residues. Losses at the gene ends were 0 bases for V and 2 bases for J; bases not matched to a gene: 9. Germline V gene lookup returns CDR1 DFQATT and CDR2 SNEGSKA (reference sequence). Written as DNA, the CDR3 is TGCAGTGCTAGAGATCGGGGAAGCGGGAAACAAGAGACCCAGTACTTC. This translates into CSARDRGSGKQETQYF.

This clonotype was counted many times. The chain carries TRBV30 and TRBJ1-5; possibly TRBD1 for D (6 bases). The V and J ends lost 0 bases and 6 bases respectively, with 6 bases between them. The CDR3 is made up of 12 amino acids. From germline, CDR1 is GTSNPN and CDR2 SVGIG (reference sequence). DNA of the CDR3: TGTGCCTGGAGTGTACAGGGTCAGCCCCAGCATTTT. It encodes CAWSVQGQPQHF.

This clonotype has only a few counts. The chain uses TRBV12-3 or TRBV12-4 and TRBJ2-1, with D perhaps TRBD1 or TRBD2 (5 bases each). Deletions cut 7 bases from V and 7 bases from J, with 11 bases between. CDR3 length: 12 amino acids. CDR3 region: CASMKWGNEQFF. As DNA, the CDR3 is TGTGCCAGCATGAAGTGGGGGAATGAGCAGTTCTTC.

The V gene is TRBV20-1, the J gene TRBJ1-2; 9 bases map to TRBD1. The CDR3 sequence is 15 residues long. From germline, CDR1 is DFQATT and CDR2 SNEGSKA (reference sequence). The V and J ends lost 5 bases and 6 bases, in that order; junction bases with no gene match: 13. CDR3 nucleotide sequence: TGCAGTGCTGGTCCCCCCCCCGGGACAGGGAATGGCTACACCTTC. Translating it yields CSAGPPPGTGNGYTF.

This rearrangement joins TRBV4-2 to TRBJ2-2; tentatively, D is TRBD2 (5 bases). Trimming left V 0 bases short and J 2 bases short, with 10 bases between. Germline CDR1 LGHNA, CDR2 YNFKEQ. This CDR3 has 16 residues. The CDR3 coding sequence is TGTGCCAGCAGCCAAGAAAGCGCGGGCAACACCGGGGAGCTGTTTTTT. This encodes CASSQESAGNTGELFF.

This sequence joins TRBV29-1 and TRBJ2-7; D is unresolved. Trimming shortened V by 4 bases and J by 0 bases, and 10 bases separated the two germline ends. The CDR3 is 13 amino acids. The germline CDR1 and CDR2 sequences are SQVTM and ANQGSEA. The CDR3 region has the DNA TGCAGCGTTGTAGCACCCAGCTCCTACGAGCAGTACTTC. It translates to CSVVAPSSYEQYF.

This clonotype came up a few times. The J gene is TRBJ2-7, the V gene TRBV30; tentatively, D is TRBD2 (6 bases). The CDR3 is 13 amino acids. CDR1 GTSNPN and CDR2 SVGIG come from the germline V gene (reference sequence). The V end was cut by 2 bases, the J end by 1 base, with 9 bases between. The CDR3 sequence is CAWSPGASYEQYF. The CDR3 DNA reads TGTGCCTGGAGTCCGGGAGCGTCCTACGAGCAGTACTTC.

This chain uses TRBV7-3 with TRBJ2-1, with D tentatively TRBD2 (6 bases). Germline V gives CDR1 SGHTA, CDR2 FQGTGA. V was cut by 5 bases and J by 7 bases, with 12 bases left in between. The CDR3 sequence is 13 residues long. CDR3 in amino acids: CASSPNGRNEQFF. CDR3 bases: TGTGCCAGCAGCCCCAACGGGAGAAATGAGCAGTTCTTC.